These T cell receptor beta chains were read from a single sample in a study of blood T cell repertoires in COVID-19. Sequenced by immunoSEQ multiplex PCR; TCRdb stores in-frame clones only, minus some. The data hold about 370,000 clones, with roughly 90% observed a single time. The sample consisted of peripheral blood. These receptors originate from a woman in her 30s with COVID-19, enrolled during active disease. Both conserved end residues are part of each CDR3. The order of the fields is J gene, CDR3 length, V gene, D gene, CDR3 protein. The D gene is left open where the match is weak.

TRBJ1-1,14,TRBV5-7,NA,CASSLYARDDEAFF
TRBJ1-1,15,TRBV20-1,TRBD1,CSASLGQFLGTEAFF
TRBJ1-2,14,TRBV6-6,NA,CASTVAGGVYGYTF
TRBJ1-2,17,TRBV18,TRBD1,CASSPLGDSRIPYGYTF
TRBJ2-1,12,TRBV29-1,TRBD1,CSAGTGGHEQFF
TRBJ1-2,18,TRBV18,TRBD1,CASSPRYRTGANTYGYTF
TRBJ1-4,15,TRBV13,NA,CASSTGTWANEKLFF
TRBJ2-5,11,TRBV12-3/TRBV12-4,NA,CATRGAETQYF
TRBJ2-5,12,TRBV6-5,NA,CASSPTRETQYF
TRBJ2-1,15,TRBV27,TRBD1,CASSSTGTAYNEQFF
TRBJ1-4,14,TRBV5-4,NA,CASSLYGASEKLFF
TRBJ1-1,17,TRBV5-1,TRBD1,CASSLARTGGANTEAFF
TRBJ2-5,15,TRBV5-4,NA,CASSLYAGSQETQYF
TRBJ2-1,11,TRBV6-2/TRBV6-3,NA,CASSRVNEQFF
TRBJ1-5,17,TRBV7-6,NA,CASSLRATGRVNQPQHF
TRBJ2-3,17,TRBV4-2,TRBD2,CASSQDLGSGGSDTQYF
TRBJ2-1,16,TRBV7-8,TRBD1,CASSRPLTGGYNEQFF
TRBJ1-2,14,TRBV6-6,NA,CASSYPGQAYGYTF
TRBJ2-2,23,TRBV12-5,NA,CASGLVPLYLGFVEQGRTGELFF
TRBJ2-7,14,TRBV11-2,NA,CASSPGGLGYEQYF
TRBJ2-3,16,TRBV19,NA,CASSGLGQPSTDTQYF
TRBJ1-1,14,TRBV2,NA,CASSGGERNTEAFF
TRBJ1-1,14,TRBV25-1,NA,CASSDPRRVLGAFF
TRBJ2-7,16,TRBV3-1/TRBV3-2,TRBD1,CASSSVLGPGGHEQYF
TRBJ2-5,14,TRBV2,NA,CASSVNRGGETQYF
TRBJ2-1,17,TRBV27,TRBD2,CASSSFSGSRTYNEQFF
TRBJ2-5,18,TRBV14,NA,CASSQDSIRRVVSETQYF
TRBJ2-2,16,TRBV5-4,NA,CASSLGGGSNTGELFF
TRBJ2-3,15,TRBV4-1,NA,CASSQEGAPTDTQYF
TRBJ2-2,16,TRBV7-2,TRBD2,CASTSGTSGSSGELFF
TRBJ1-4,15,TRBV2,NA,CASSPEIRTNEKLFF
TRBJ1-2,15,TRBV18,NA,CASSPDLVGTFGYTF
TRBJ2-5,13,TRBV29-1,TRBD1,CSVGYRGLETQYF